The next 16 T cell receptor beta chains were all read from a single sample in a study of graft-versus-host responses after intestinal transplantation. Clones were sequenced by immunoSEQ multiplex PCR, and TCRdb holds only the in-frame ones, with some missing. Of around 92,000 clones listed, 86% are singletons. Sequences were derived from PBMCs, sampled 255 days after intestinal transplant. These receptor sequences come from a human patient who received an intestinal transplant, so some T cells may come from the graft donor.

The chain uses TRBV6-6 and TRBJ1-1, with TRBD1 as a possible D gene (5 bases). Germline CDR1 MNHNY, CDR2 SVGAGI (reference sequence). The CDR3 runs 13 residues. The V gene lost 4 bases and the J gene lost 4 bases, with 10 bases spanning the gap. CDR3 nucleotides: TGTGCCAGCAGTTTCAGGGACGCCACTGAAGCTTTCTTT. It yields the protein CASSFRDATEAFF.

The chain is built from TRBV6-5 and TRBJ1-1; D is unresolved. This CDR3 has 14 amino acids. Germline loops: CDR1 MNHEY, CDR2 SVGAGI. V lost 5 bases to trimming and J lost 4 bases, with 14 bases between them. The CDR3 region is CASSHPPEVTEAFF. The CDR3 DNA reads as TGTGCCAGCAGTCATCCACCGGAGGTCACTGAAGCTTTCTTT.

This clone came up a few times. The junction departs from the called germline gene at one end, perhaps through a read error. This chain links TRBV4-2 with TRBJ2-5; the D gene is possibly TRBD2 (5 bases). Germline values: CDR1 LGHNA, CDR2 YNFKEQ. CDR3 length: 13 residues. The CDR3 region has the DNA TGTGCCAGCCGCCACGGAGGACAAGAGACCCAGTACTTC. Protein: CASRHGGQETQYF.

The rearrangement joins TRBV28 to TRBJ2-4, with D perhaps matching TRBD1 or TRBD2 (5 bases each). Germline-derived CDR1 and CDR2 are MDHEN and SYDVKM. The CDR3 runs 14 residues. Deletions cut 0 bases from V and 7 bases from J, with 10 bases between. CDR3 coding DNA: TGTGCCAGCAGTTTATGGGGGCGGGTTAACATTCAGTACTTC. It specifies CASSLWGRVNIQYF.

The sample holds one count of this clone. CDR3 residues: CASSRDTGELFF. The DNA for the CDR3 is TGTGCCAGCAGCCGGGACACCGGGGAGCTGTTTTTT. J is TRBJ2-2 and V is TRBV7-2; no clear D. V lost 5 bases to trimming and J lost 3 bases, with 4 bases between them. The CDR3 loop spans 12 amino acids. Germline CDR1 reads SGHTA; CDR2 reads FQGNSA.

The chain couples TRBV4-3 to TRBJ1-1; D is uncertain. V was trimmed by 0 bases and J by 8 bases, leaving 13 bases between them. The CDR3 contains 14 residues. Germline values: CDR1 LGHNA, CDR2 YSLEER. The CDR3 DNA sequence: TGCGCCAGCAGCCAAGATCTCGAATACTCCGAAGCTTTCTTT. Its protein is CASSQDLEYSEAFF.

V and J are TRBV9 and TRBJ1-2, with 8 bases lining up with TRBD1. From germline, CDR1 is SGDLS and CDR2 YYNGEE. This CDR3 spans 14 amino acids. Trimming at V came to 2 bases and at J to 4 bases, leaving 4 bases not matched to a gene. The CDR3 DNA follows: TGTGCCAGCAGCGTTACAGGGGGGCCCTATGGCTACACCTTC. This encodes CASSVTGGPYGYTF.

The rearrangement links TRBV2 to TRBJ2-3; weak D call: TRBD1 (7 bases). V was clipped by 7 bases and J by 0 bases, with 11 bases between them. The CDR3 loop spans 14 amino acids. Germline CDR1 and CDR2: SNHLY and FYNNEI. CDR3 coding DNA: TGTGCCAGCACACAGGGGACTAGCACAGATACGCAGTATTTT. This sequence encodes CASTQGTSTDTQYF.

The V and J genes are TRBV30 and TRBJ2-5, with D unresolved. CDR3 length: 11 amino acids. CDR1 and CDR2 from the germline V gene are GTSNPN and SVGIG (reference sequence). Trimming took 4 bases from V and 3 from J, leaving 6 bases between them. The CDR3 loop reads CAWKAKETQYF. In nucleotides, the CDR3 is TGTGCCTGGAAGGCAAAAGAGACCCAGTACTTC. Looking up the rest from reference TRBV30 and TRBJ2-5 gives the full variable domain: SQTIHQWPATLVQPVGSPLSLECTVEGTSNPNLYWYRQAAGRGLQLLFYSVGIGQISSEVPQNLSASRPQDRQFILSSKKLLLSDSGFYLCAWKAKETQYFGPGTRLLVL.

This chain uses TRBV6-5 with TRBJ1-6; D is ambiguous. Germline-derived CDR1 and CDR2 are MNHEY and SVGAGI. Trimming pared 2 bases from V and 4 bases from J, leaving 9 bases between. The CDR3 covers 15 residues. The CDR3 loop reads CASSYEAGYNSPLHF. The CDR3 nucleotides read TGTGCCAGCAGTTACGAGGCAGGATATAATTCACCCCTCCACTTT.

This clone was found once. The CDR3 is CASSPGRGLVAGNTIYF. CDR3 sequence (DNA): TGTGCCAGCAGCCCGGGCCGGGGGCTAGTGGCTGGAAACACCATATATTTT. The chain employs TRBV11-2 and TRBJ1-3; D possibly corresponds to TRBD1 (6 bases). The CDR3 totals 17 residues. Trimming took off 5 bases at V and 2 bases at J, with 19 bases between the two ends. Germline V gene data show CDR1 as SGHAT and CDR2 as FQNNGV. Complete variable domain (other parts from reference TRBV11-2 and TRBJ1-3): EAGVAQSPRYKIIEKRQSVAFWCNPISGHATLYWYQQILGQGPKLLIQFQNNGVVDDSQLPKDRFSAERLKGVDSTLKIQPAKLEDSAVYLCASSPGRGLVAGNTIYFGEGSWLTVV.

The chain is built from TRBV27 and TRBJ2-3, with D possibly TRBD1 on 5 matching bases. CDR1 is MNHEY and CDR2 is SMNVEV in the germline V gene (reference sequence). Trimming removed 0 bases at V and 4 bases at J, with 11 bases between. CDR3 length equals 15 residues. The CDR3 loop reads CASSLSAGYSDTQYF. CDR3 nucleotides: TGTGCCAGCAGTTTATCGGCAGGGTATTCAGATACGCAGTATTTT.

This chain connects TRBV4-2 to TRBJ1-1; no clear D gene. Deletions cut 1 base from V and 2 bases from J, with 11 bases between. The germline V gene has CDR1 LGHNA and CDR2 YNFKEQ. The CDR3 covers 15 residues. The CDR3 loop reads CASSQAIDGNTEAFF. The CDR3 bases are TGTGCCAGCAGCCAAGCTATAGACGGTAACACTGAAGCTTTCTTT.

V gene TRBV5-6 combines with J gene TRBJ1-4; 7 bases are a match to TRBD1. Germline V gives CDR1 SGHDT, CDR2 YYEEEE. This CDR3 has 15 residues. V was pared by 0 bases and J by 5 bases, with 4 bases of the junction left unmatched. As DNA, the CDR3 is TGTGCCAGCAGCTTGGGGCAGGGGGGGAATGAAAAACTGTTTTTT. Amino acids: CASSLGQGGNEKLFF. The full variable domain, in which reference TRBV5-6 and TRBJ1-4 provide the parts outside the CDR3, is DAGVTQSPTHLIKTRGQQVTLRCSPKSGHDTVSWYQQALGQGPQFIFQYYEEEERQRGNFPDRFSGHQFPNYSSELNVNALLLGDSALYLCASSLGQGGNEKLFFGSGTQLSVL.

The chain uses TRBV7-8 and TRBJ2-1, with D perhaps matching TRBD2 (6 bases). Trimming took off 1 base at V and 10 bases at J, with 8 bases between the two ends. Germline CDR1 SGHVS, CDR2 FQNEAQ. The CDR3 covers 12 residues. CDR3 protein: CASSLGGDEQFF. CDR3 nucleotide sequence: TGTGCCAGCAGCTTAGGGGGGGACGAGCAGTTCTTC.

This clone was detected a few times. The CDR3: CASSMGFYNEQFF. CDR3 bases: TGTGCCAGTAGTATGGGTTTCTACAATGAGCAGTTCTTC. The rearrangement joins TRBV19 to TRBJ2-1; no clear D. Trimming took 3 bases from V and 3 from J, leaving 6 bases between them. This CDR3 region has 13 residues. Germline V gives CDR1 LNHDA, CDR2 SQIVND (reference sequence).